Below are 22 T cell receptor beta chains sequenced from a single sample in a study of immune characteristics of hereditary and idiopathic chronic pancreatitis. Total pancreatectomy with islet autotransplantation was the source of the chronic pancreatitis pancreas tissue. This table comes from immunoSEQ multiplex PCR, and its TCRdb copy is limited to in-frame clones, with some not included. The sample carries 1,700 or so clones, 70% to 80% recorded once. Sequencing was performed on pancreas tissue with hereditary chronic pancreatitis. The receptor source for this set is a human donor with chronic pancreatitis.

The chain couples TRBV30 to TRBJ2-5; either TRBD1 or TRBD2 may supply D (5 bases each). The CDR3 has 13 amino acids. Germline V lookup: CDR1 GTSNPN, CDR2 SVGIG (reference sequence). The V end lost 3 bases, the J end lost 5 bases, and 13 bases lay between the germline ends. Written as DNA, the CDR3 is TGTGCCTGGAGGGTTGGGGGTGTGGAGACCCAGTACTTC. It specifies CAWRVGGVETQYF. The variable domain in full, with the rest retrieved from reference TRBV30 and TRBJ2-5, is SQTIHQWPATLVQPVGSPLSLECTVEGTSNPNLYWYRQAAGRGLQLLFYSVGIGQISSEVPQNLSASRPQDRQFILSSKKLLLSDSGFYLCAWRVGGVETQYFGPGTRLLVL.

The V gene is TRBV5-6, the J gene TRBJ2-3, with D hard to call. Between the trimmed V and J ends, which lost 4 bases and 2 bases, there was a span of 14 bases. This CDR3 region has 15 residues. CDR1 is SGHDT and CDR2 is YYEEEE in the germline V gene. CDR3 in amino acids: CASSQGYSNTDTQYF. In DNA form, the CDR3 reads TGTGCCAGCAGCCAAGGGTACAGCAACACAGATACGCAGTATTTT.

V usage is TRBV7-6 and J usage is TRBJ2-1, with D possibly being TRBD2 (5 bases). CDR1 and CDR2 from the germline V gene are SGHVS and FNYEAQ. The CDR3 is made up of 16 amino acids. Trimming pared 2 bases from V and 5 bases from J, leaving 16 bases between. CDR3 sequence: CASSLPGSRLNNEQFF. The DNA of the CDR3 is TGTGCCAGCAGCTTACCGGGGAGCCGCCTTAACAATGAGCAGTTCTTC. Combining the CDR3 with reference TRBV7-6 and TRBJ2-1 gives the whole variable domain GAGVSQSPRYKVTKRGQDVALRCDPISGHVSLYWYRQALGQGPEFLTYFNYEAQQDKSGLPNDRFSAERPEGSISTLTIQRTEQRDSAMYRCASSLPGSRLNNEQFFGPGTRLTVL.

The chain carries TRBV3-1 (or the pseudogene TRBV3-2) and TRBJ2-7, with 9 bases aligning to TRBD2. The V and J ends lost 1 base and 8 bases, in that order; junction bases with no gene match: 12. Germline CDR1 LGHDT, CDR2 YNNKEL (reference sequence). The CDR3 has 16 amino acids. The CDR3 DNA reads as TGTGCCAGCAGCCAAGGTGGCTCTAGCGGGGTGGCAAAGCAGTACTTC. Translation: CASSQGGSSGVAKQYF.

The V call is TRBV11-3, the J call TRBJ2-2, with 7 positions matching TRBD2. V trimming: 5 bases; J trimming: 6 bases; junction bases outside the gene matches: 9. The CDR3 length is 15 residues. Germline V CDR1 and CDR2: SGHNT, YENEEA. CDR3 residues: CASSLIPGGPGELFF. Written as DNA, the CDR3 is TGTGCCAGCAGCCTAATCCCGGGGGGACCCGGGGAGCTGTTTTTT.

V is TRBV27 and J is TRBJ1-1, with D maybe TRBD1 (5 bases). The germline V and J ends were trimmed by 6 bases and 4 bases, with 9 bases remaining between them. The CDR3 loop spans 12 amino acids. Looked up from germline, CDR1 is MNHEY and CDR2 is SMNVEV (reference sequence). The CDR3 bases are TGTGCCAGCAGGCAGGGCCTCACTGAAGCTTTCTTT. This sequence encodes CASRQGLTEAFF.

The chain combines TRBV15 with TRBJ1-2; 9 bases align to TRBD1. There are 16 residues in the CDR3. The germline V gene encodes CDR1 LNHNV and CDR2 YYDKDF (reference sequence). J was trimmed by 4 bases and V by 4 bases; bases with no gene match: 10. CDR3 in DNA: TGTGCCACCAGCAATAGGACAGGGGCAATGGTCTATGGCTACACCTTC. Encoded protein: CATSNRTGAMVYGYTF.

The rearrangement links TRBV7-2 to TRBJ2-5; 8 bases match TRBD1. The DNA end lines up better with TRBJ2-7; the J call may be wrong. The CDR3 is made up of 14 amino acids. Germline CDR1 is SGHTA and CDR2 is FQGNSA. The CDR3 region has the DNA TGTGCCAGCGAGTGGACAGGGACGCAGGGCGAGCAGTACTTC. It yields the protein CASEWTGTQGEQYF.

The chain couples TRBV4-1 to TRBJ1-1; D unresolved. This CDR3 has 14 amino acids. Trimming removed 4 bases from V and 2 bases from J, with 11 bases in between. Germline values: CDR1 MGHRA, CDR2 YSYEKL. The CDR3 nucleotides are TGCGCCAGCAGCCCTAACATTGGAAACACTGAAGCTTTCTTT. Protein: CASSPNIGNTEAFF.

The chain is built from TRBV7-4 and TRBJ1-1, with TRBD1 as a possible D gene (5 bases). This CDR3 region has 18 residues. Germline V lookup: CDR1 SGHVT, CDR2 SQSDAQ. The V and J ends lost 1 base and 0 bases respectively, with 18 bases between them. The CDR3 DNA reads as TGTGCCAGCAGCTTAGGGGAGGGGCGCGTGCACCTGAACACTGAAGCTTTCTTT. Translation: CASSLGEGRVHLNTEAFF.

This clone is large in the sample. The chain joins TRBV3-1 (or the pseudogene TRBV3-2) to TRBJ2-5, with TRBD2 identical over 8 bases. J was trimmed by 5 bases and V by 0 bases; bases with no gene match: 8. This CDR3 is 16 amino acids long. Per the germline V gene, CDR1 is LGHDT and CDR2 is YNNKEL (reference sequence). CDR3 coding DNA: TGTGCCAGCAGCCAAGACGGGGGGGGGCCCCGGGAGACCCAGTACTTC. This codes for CASSQDGGGPRETQYF.

CDR3: CASSLDNNYGYTF. In nucleotides, the CDR3 is TGTGCCAGCAGCTTAGACAATAACTATGGCTACACCTTC. This sequence joins TRBV7-2 and TRBJ1-2; D remains ambiguous. Germline CDR1 and CDR2: SGHTA and FQGNSA. The CDR3 contains 13 residues. The ends were cut back, 1 base at V and 1 base at J, with 4 bases in the middle.

The CDR3 DNA reads TGTGCCAGCAGTGACTCAGCGGGGGGGCCAGATGAGCAGTTCTTC. Translated, it gives CASSDSAGGPDEQFF. The rearrangement uses TRBV6-4 and TRBJ2-1; 10 nucleotides match TRBD2. Per the germline V gene, CDR1 is MRHNA and CDR2 is SNTAGT. This CDR3 has 15 residues. The V and J ends lost 0 bases and 8 bases, in that order; junction bases with no gene match: 4.

The chain uses TRBV7-6 and TRBJ2-3; D is possibly TRBD2 (7 bases). Trimming cost V 0 bases and J 0 bases, with 10 bases left between them. The CDR3 runs to 16 residues. Germline values: CDR1 SGHVS, CDR2 FNYEAQ. In nucleotides, the CDR3 is TGTGCCAGCAGCTTAGCTCCGGGGGGCAGCACAGATACGCAGTATTTT. It yields the protein CASSLAPGGSTDTQYF. The whole variable domain, remainder taken from reference TRBV7-6 and TRBJ2-3, is GAGVSQSPRYKVTKRGQDVALRCDPISGHVSLYWYRQALGQGPEFLTYFNYEAQQDKSGLPNDRFSAERPEGSISTLTIQRTEQRDSAMYRCASSLAPGGSTDTQYFGPGTRLTVL.

V is TRBV2 and J is TRBJ1-6; 7 bases fit TRBD1. The CDR3 has 14 residues. J lost 7 bases, V lost 4 bases, and 4 bases had no gene match. Germline V gene data show CDR1 as SNHLY and CDR2 as FYNNEI. The CDR3 sequence is CASSGDRVNSPLHF. CDR3 sequence (DNA): TGTGCCAGCAGTGGGGACAGAGTCAATTCACCCCTCCACTTT. The whole variable domain, remainder taken from reference TRBV2 and TRBJ1-6, is EPEVTQTPSHQVTQMGQEVILRCVPISNHLYFYWYRQILGQKVEFLVSFYNNEISEKSEIFDDQFSVERPDGSNFTLKIRSTKLEDSAMYFCASSGDRVNSPLHFGNGTRLTVT.

The gene calls are TRBV5-4 and TRBJ2-5; tentatively, D is TRBD2 (6 bases). Germline V lookup: CDR1 SGHNT, CDR2 YYREEE (reference sequence). V lost 1 base, J lost 13 bases, and 26 bases lay in between. The CDR3 is made up of 16 amino acids. CDR3 sequence: CASSLKLSGEEEKPYF. CDR3 bases: TGTGCCAGCAGCTTGAAGTTGTCCGGGGAGGAAGAGAAACCGTACTTC.

The rearrangement links TRBV4-1 to TRBJ1-2; no clear D gene. Germline CDR1 MGHRA, CDR2 YSYEKL. The CDR3 runs 13 residues. V was clipped by 3 bases and J by 7 bases, with 12 bases between them. The CDR3 reads CASSQPGYVGYTF. CDR3 DNA sequence: TGCGCCAGCAGCCAGCCGGGTTACGTTGGCTACACCTTC.

This clone was counted a single time. V and J are TRBV6-1 and TRBJ2-3; 11 nucleotides line up with TRBD2. Unmatched junction bases numbered 5, after V lost 2 bases and J lost 4 bases. The germline V gene has CDR1 MNHNS and CDR2 SASEGT. There are 16 residues in the CDR3. The chain's CDR3 is CASSEFLAGGPDTQYF. CDR3 sequence (DNA): TGTGCCAGCAGTGAATTTTTAGCGGGGGGGCCAGATACGCAGTATTTT.

This clone occurred a few times. This sequence joins TRBV4-1 and TRBJ1-5, with D unresolved. CDR3 length: 13 residues. V dropped 2 bases and J dropped 7 bases, with 9 bases sitting between them. Per germline, CDR1 MGHRA and CDR2 YSYEKL. The CDR3 sequence is CASSQTVGQPQHF. As DNA, the CDR3 is TGCGCCAGCAGCCAAACTGTAGGGCAGCCCCAGCATTTT.

This rearrangement joins TRBV6-5 to TRBJ2-1; weak D call: TRBD2 (6 bases). The germline V and J ends were trimmed by 6 bases and 4 bases, with 10 bases remaining between them. The germline gives CDR1 MNHEY, CDR2 SVGAGI. CDR3 size: 13 residues. The CDR3 DNA is TGTGCCAGCAGCCCGCGGGGTTACAATGAGCAGTTCTTC. Encoded protein: CASSPRGYNEQFF.

This chain connects TRBV12-3 or TRBV12-4 to TRBJ2-2; D might be TRBD1 (6 bases). Between the trimmed V and J ends, which lost 6 bases and 7 bases, there was a span of 12 bases. The CDR3 covers 13 residues. CDR3 protein: CASRSAGVGELFF. The CDR3 DNA reads as TGTGCCAGCAGATCTGCAGGGGTCGGGGAGCTGTTTTTT.

V and J are TRBV28 and TRBJ1-3; D remains unclear. Between the trimmed V and J ends, which lost 2 bases and 7 bases, there was a span of 21 bases. The CDR3 has 17 residues. The germline V gene encodes CDR1 MDHEN and CDR2 SYDVKM. The CDR3 loop reads CASSLDRVVEVGNTIYF. The CDR3 nucleotides are TGTGCCAGCAGTTTAGACCGGGTGGTCGAGGTCGGTAACACCATATATTTT.